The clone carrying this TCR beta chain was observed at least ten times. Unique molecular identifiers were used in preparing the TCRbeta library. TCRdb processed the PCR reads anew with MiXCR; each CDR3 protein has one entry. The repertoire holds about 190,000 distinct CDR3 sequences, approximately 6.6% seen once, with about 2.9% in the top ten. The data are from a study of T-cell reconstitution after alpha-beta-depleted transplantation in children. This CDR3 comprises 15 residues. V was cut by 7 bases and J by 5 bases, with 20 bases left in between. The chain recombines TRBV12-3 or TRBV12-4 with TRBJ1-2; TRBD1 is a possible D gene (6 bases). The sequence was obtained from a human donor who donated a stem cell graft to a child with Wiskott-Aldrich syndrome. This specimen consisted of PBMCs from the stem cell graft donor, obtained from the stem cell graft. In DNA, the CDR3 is TGTGCCAGCAAGAAAGCGGCGACAGGCAATTATGGCTACACCTTC. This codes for CASKKAATGNYGYTF.